What follows describes a single TCR beta chain. The sample originates from a study of blood T cell repertoires in COVID-19. Study information: The origin of the acute and convalescent COVID-19 samples was the United States, Italy and Spain. In each case, the material was cDNA or gDNA derived from T cells, B-cell-depleted T cells, or PBMCs.

V was trimmed by 0 bases and J by 2 bases, leaving 10 bases between them. Germline V lookup: CDR1 SGHRS, CDR2 YFSETQ. CDR3 length equals 15 residues. In the source study's methods: Amplification from reference gene primers served as the basis for estimated nucleated cell counts. TCRdb's copy holds only in-frame clones and misses some; the assay was immunoSEQ multiplex PCR. Clone size and V and J calls were adopted from that table, with D and trimming inferred from the DNA. Here the sample spans fewer than 130,000 clones, 80% to 90% being singletons. This TCR came from a woman aged 80 or older with acute or convalescent COVID-19. The V and J genes are TRBV5-1 and TRBJ2-3; D uncertain. Sequenced sample: peripheral blood. The CDR3 coding sequence is TGCGCCAGCAGCTTGGACGGCGGAAACACAGATACGCAGTATTTT. This sequence encodes CASSLDGGNTDTQYF.